Following are 17 T cell receptor beta chains from one sample sequenced in a study of shared clonotypes between healthy human individuals. The repertoire was sequenced with immunoSEQ multiplex PCR; TCRdb's copy has only in-frame clones and lacks some. The sample has about 380,000 clones; approximately 97% are singletons. The sample was memory CD8+ T cells sorted from blood. Subset: CD45RO+ cells pooled with CCR7-negative TemRA cells. These receptors were obtained from a man aged 30 to 39 in good health.

The rearrangement joins TRBV25-1 to TRBJ1-2; 7 bases map to TRBD1. Germline V gene data show CDR1 as MGHDK and CDR2 as SYGVNS. The V segment lost 8 bases and the J segment 4 bases; nucleotides outside the gene matches: 16. CDR3 size: 16 residues. CDR3 loop: CASFLGVQGQGYGYTF. The DNA of the CDR3 is TGTGCCAGCTTCTTAGGCGTACAGGGGCAAGGCTATGGCTACACCTTC.

The rearrangement joins TRBV10-3 to TRBJ2-4; D unresolved. This CDR3 is built from 14 residues. Germline-derived CDR1 and CDR2 are ENHRY and SYGVKD. The V and J ends lost 0 bases and 0 bases respectively, with 3 bases between them. The CDR3 DNA is TGTGCCATCAGTGAGTCACTAGCCAAAAACATTCAGTACTTC. Its translation: CAISESLAKNIQYF.

The chain has TRBV7-8 and TRBJ2-3; weak D call: TRBD2 (6 bases). The length of the CDR3 is 14 residues. The germline gives CDR1 SGHVS, CDR2 FQNEAQ. V was cut by 8 bases and J by 5 bases, with 17 bases left in between. CDR3 sequence: CASWGWGGKDTQYF. The CDR3 nucleotides read TGTGCCAGCTGGGGTTGGGGAGGCAAAGATACGCAGTATTTT.

The V gene is TRBV7-9, the J gene TRBJ2-7, with TRBD2 matching over 8 bases. The length of the CDR3 is 13 residues. Trimming at V came to 4 bases and at J to 6 bases, leaving 5 bases not matched to a gene. The germline V gene has CDR1 SEHNR and CDR2 FQNEAQ (reference sequence). As DNA, the CDR3 is TGTGCCAGCAGCTCGGGACTAGTCTCCGAGCAGTACTTC. Translating it yields CASSSGLVSEQYF.

The V call is TRBV5-4, the J call TRBJ2-5, with D unclear. Trimming removed 1 base at V and 5 bases at J, with 9 bases between. CDR3 size: 13 residues. Germline V lookup: CDR1 SGHNT, CDR2 YYREEE (reference sequence). The CDR3 DNA reads TGTGCCAGCAGCTTGCCTGTTTTCGAGACCCAGTACTTC. Translated: CASSLPVFETQYF.

The J gene is TRBJ1-5, the V gene TRBV19; D call uncertain. The germline gives CDR1 LNHDA, CDR2 SQIVND (reference sequence). Trimming removed 5 bases from V and 8 bases from J, with 10 bases in between. This CDR3 comprises 12 residues. CDR3 region: CASSPGEKPQHF. In nucleotides, the CDR3 is TGTGCCAGTAGTCCCGGGGAGAAGCCCCAGCATTTT.

CDR3 nucleotide sequence: TGTGCCAGCAGTGAAATGGCGGGAAACGGAGAGACCCAGTACTTC. It encodes CASSEMAGNGETQYF. J is TRBJ2-5 and V is TRBV2, with D maybe TRBD2 (6 bases). The CDR3 has 15 amino acids. Germline V gives CDR1 SNHLY, CDR2 FYNNEI. The germline V and J ends were trimmed by 2 bases and 4 bases, with 14 bases remaining between them.

The gene calls are TRBV30 and TRBJ2-1; D gene unclear. This CDR3 is built from 8 residues. Germline CDR1 GTSNPN, CDR2 SVGIG (reference sequence). The CDR3 bases are TGTGGTGTGAATGAGCAGTTCTTC. Protein sequence: CGVNEQFF.

The V and J genes are TRBV28 and TRBJ2-5, with D perhaps TRBD2 (5 bases). The CDR3 spans 15 residues. Germline lookup yields CDR1 MDHEN and CDR2 SYDVKM. The V gene lost 2 bases and the J gene lost 1 base, with 11 bases spanning the gap. Here the CDR3 reads CASSLLSGSQETQYF. The DNA of the CDR3 is TGTGCCAGCAGTTTACTGAGCGGCAGCCAAGAGACCCAGTACTTC.

This chain joins TRBV4-1 and TRBJ1-1; no firm D call. Germline V lookup: CDR1 MGHRA, CDR2 YSYEKL. This CDR3 contains 14 residues. Trimming removed 1 base from V and 7 bases from J, with 13 bases in between. For the CDR3, the DNA is TGCGCCAGCAGCCAAGGGGGTTTGGGAAGTGAAGCTTTCTTT. Protein: CASSQGGLGSEAFF.

The rearrangement uses TRBV5-1 and TRBJ2-1; D is uncertain. The CDR3 runs to 12 residues. Per germline, CDR1 SGHRS and CDR2 YFSETQ. The germline V and J ends were trimmed by 5 bases and 5 bases, with 8 bases remaining between them. DNA for the CDR3: TGCGCCAGCAGACTCCGCGACAATGAGCAGTTCTTC. It specifies CASRLRDNEQFF.

The J gene is TRBJ2-7, the V gene TRBV18; TRBD1 might be the D (6 bases). CDR1 and CDR2 (germline): KGHSH, LQKENI. The V gene lost 6 bases and the J gene lost 2 bases, with 17 bases spanning the gap. The CDR3 is 15 residues long. CDR3 nucleotides: TGTGCCAGCTCGCTGTCCTCATCAGGGGCCTACGAGCAGTACTTC. Its translation: CASSLSSSGAYEQYF. The whole variable domain, remainder taken from reference TRBV18 and TRBJ2-7, is NAGVMQNPRHLVRRRGQEARLRCSPMKGHSHVYWYRQLPEEGLKFMVYLQKENIIDESGMPKERFSAEFPKEGPSILRIQQVVRGDSAAYFCASSLSSSGAYEQYFGPGTRLTVT.

This chain joins TRBV28 and TRBJ1-1; D is uncertain. CDR1 and CDR2 from the germline V gene are MDHEN and SYDVKM. V dropped 1 base and J dropped 7 bases, with 7 bases sitting between them. The CDR3 consists of 12 residues. The CDR3 sequence is CASSLSGYEAFF. The CDR3 DNA sequence: TGTGCCAGCAGTTTATCCGGATATGAAGCTTTCTTT.

The chain couples TRBV14 to TRBJ2-4, with 14 bases identical to TRBD2. This CDR3 comprises 21 residues. Germline V gene lookup returns CDR1 SGHDN and CDR2 FVKESK. After removal of 1 base from V and 3 bases from J, the junction contained 14 bases not matched to a gene. The CDR3 reads CASSQVDGRRTSGRLKNIQYF. The DNA for the CDR3 is TGTGCCAGCAGCCAAGTTGACGGGAGACGGACTAGCGGGAGGCTCAAAAACATTCAGTACTTC.

The rearrangement uses TRBV18 and TRBJ1-3; D is unresolved. The length of the CDR3 is 16 residues. Germline CDR1 is KGHSH and CDR2 is LQKENI. Deletions cut 2 bases from V and 0 bases from J, with 11 bases between. The CDR3, as DNA: TGTGCCAGCTCACCAAAGGGCGGACCCTCTGGAAACACCATATATTTT. Its protein product is CASSPKGGPSGNTIYF.

This clone was seen just once. This rearrangement joins TRBV20-1 to TRBJ2-1, with TRBD1 matching over 7 bases. CDR1 and CDR2 (germline): DFQATT, SNEGSKA (reference sequence). The CDR3 sequence is 11 residues long. CDR3 in amino acids: CSGQVYNEQFF. The CDR3 DNA reads as TGCAGCGGACAGGTCTACAATGAGCAGTTCTTC.

The chain has TRBV15 and TRBJ1-2; no firm D call. The CDR3 length is 13 residues. Germline V gene sequence: CDR1 LNHNV, CDR2 YYDKDF (reference sequence). Trimming cost V 1 base and J 8 bases, with 11 bases left between them. CDR3 DNA: TGTGCCACCAGCAGAGGTGCCGATCCCGGCTACACCTTC. Translation: CATSRGADPGYTF.